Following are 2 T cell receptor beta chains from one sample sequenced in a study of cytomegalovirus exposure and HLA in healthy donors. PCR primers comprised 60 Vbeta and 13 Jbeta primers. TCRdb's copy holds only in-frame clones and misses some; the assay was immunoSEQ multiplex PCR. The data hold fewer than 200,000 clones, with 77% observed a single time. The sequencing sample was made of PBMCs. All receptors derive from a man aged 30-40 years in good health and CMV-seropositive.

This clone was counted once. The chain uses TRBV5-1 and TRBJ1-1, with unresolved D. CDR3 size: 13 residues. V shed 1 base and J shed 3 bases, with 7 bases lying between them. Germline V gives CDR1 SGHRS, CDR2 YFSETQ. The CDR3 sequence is CASSLIPDTEAFF. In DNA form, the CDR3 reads TGCGCCAGCAGCTTGATCCCCGACACTGAAGCTTTCTTT.

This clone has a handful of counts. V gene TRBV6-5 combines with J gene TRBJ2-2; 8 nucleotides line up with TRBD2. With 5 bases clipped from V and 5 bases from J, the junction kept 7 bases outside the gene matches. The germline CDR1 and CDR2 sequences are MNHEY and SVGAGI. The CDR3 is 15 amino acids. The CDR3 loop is CASSPRTSYTGELFF. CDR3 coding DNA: TGTGCCAGCAGTCCCCGGACTAGCTATACCGGGGAGCTGTTTTTT.